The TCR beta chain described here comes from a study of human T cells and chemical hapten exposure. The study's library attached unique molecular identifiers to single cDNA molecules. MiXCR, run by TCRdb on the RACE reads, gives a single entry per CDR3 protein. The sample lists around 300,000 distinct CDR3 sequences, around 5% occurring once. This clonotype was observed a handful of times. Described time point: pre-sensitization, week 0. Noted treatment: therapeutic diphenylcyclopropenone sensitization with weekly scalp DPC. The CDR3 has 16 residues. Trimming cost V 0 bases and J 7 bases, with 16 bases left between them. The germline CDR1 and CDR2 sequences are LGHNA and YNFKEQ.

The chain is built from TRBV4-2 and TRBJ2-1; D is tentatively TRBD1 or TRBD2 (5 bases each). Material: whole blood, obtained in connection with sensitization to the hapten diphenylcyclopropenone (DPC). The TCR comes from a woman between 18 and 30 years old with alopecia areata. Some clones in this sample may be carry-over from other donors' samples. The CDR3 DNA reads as TGTGCCAGCAGCCAAGATCATCGGGGCGGTCAGAATGAGCAGTTCTTC. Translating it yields CASSQDHRGGQNEQFF.